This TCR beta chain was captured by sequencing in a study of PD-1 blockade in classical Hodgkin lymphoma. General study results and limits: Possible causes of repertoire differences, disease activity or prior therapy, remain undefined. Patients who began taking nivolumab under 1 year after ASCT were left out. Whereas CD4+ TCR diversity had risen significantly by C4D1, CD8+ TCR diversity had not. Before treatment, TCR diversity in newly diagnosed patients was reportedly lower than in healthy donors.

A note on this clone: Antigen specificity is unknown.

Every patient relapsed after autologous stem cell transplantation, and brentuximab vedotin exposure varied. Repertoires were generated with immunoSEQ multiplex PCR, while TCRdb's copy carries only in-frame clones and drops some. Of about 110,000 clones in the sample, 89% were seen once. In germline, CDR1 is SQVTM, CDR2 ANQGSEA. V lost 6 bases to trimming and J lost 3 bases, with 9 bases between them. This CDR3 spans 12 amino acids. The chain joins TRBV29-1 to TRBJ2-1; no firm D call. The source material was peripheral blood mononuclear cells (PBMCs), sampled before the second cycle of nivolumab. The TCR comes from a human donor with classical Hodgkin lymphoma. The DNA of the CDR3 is TGCAGCGTGGGTCCTAACTACAATGAGCAGTTCTTC. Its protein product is CSVGPNYNEQFF.